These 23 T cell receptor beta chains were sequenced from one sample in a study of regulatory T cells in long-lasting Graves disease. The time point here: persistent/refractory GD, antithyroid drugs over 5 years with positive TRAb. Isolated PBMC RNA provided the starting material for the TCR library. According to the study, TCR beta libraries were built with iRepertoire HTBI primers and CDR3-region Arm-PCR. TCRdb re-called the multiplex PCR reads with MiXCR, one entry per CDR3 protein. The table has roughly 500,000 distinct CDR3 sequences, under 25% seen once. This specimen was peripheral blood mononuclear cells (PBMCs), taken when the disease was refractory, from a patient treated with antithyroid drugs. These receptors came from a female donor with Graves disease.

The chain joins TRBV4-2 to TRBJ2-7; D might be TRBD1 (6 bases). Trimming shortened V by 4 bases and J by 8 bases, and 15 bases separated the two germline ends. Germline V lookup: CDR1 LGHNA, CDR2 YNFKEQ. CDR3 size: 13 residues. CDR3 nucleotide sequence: TGTGCCAGCAGCCGCCACAGGGTCTTGCAGCAGTACTTC. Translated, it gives CASSRHRVLQQYF.

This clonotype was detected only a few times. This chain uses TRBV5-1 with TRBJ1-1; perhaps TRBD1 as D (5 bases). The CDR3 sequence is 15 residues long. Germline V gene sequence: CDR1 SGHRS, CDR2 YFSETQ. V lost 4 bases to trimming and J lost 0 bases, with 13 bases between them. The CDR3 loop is CASSLQTDMNTEAFF. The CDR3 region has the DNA TGCGCCAGCAGCCTCCAGACAGACATGAACACTGAAGCTTTCTTT. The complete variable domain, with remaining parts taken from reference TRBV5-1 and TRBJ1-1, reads KAGVTQTPRYLIKTRGQQVTLSCSPISGHRSVSWYQQTPGQGLQFLFEYFSETQRNKGNFPGRFSGRQFSNSRSEMNVSTLELGDSALYLCASSLQTDMNTEAFFGQGTRLTVV.

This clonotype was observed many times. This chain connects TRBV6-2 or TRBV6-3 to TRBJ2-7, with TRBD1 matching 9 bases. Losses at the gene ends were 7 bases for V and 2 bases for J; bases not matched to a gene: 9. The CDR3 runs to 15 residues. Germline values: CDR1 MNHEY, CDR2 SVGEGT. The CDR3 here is CASNPHGQGTYEQYF. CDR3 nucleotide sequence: TGTGCCAGCAACCCCCACGGACAGGGGACCTACGAGCAGTACTTC.

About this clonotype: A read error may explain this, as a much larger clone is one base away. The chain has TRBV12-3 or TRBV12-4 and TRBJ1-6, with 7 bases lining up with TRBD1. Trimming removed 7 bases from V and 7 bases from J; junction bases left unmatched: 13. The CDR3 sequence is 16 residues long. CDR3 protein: CASNPDPTGYNSPLHF. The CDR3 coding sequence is TGTGCCAGCAACCCCGACCCGACAGGGTACAATTCACCCCTCCACTTT.

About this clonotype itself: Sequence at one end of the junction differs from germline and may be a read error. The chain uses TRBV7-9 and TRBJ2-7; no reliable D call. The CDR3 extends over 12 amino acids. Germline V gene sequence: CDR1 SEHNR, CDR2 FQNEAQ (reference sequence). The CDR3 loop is CASSLDSFRSNF. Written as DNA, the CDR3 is TGTGCCAGCAGCTTAGACTCCTTTCGGAGTAACTTC.

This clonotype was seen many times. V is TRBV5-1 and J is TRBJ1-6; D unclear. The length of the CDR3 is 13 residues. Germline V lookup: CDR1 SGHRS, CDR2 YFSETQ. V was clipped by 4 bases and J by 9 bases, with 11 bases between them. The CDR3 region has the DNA TGCGCCAGCAGCCTGGACGGGGTTTCACCCCTCCACTTT. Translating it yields CASSLDGVSPLHF.

The CDR3 DNA reads TGTGCCAGCAGGCAACTAGCTAACTCCTACGAGCAGTACTTC. Protein sequence: CASRQLANSYEQYF. This chain connects TRBV7-2 to TRBJ2-7; perhaps TRBD2 as D (6 bases). The V and J ends lost 6 bases and 0 bases respectively, with 12 bases between them. This CDR3 comprises 14 residues. CDR1 is SGHTA, CDR2 FQGNSA, per germline. The variable domain in full, completed from reference TRBV7-2 and TRBJ2-7, reads GAGVSQSPSNKVTEKGKDVELRCDPISGHTALYWYRQSLGQGLEFLIYFQGNSAPDKSGLPSDRFSAERTGGSVSTLTIQRTQQEDSAVYLCASRQLANSYEQYFGPGTRLTVT.

Here the CDR3 DNA reads TGTGCCAGCAGCCACGGACTGAGCGGGACCGGGGAGCTGTTTTTT. Protein sequence: CASSHGLSGTGELFF. The chain has TRBV3-1 and TRBJ2-2; TRBD2 is a possible D gene (6 bases). Per the germline V gene, CDR1 is LGHDT and CDR2 is YNNKEL (reference sequence). This CDR3 comprises 15 residues. V was clipped by 3 bases and J by 5 bases, with 13 bases between them.

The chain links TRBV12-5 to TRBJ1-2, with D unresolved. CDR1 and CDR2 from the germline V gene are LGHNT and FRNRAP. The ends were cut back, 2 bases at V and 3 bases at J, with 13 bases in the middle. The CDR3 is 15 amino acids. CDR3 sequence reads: CASGLTGGSDYGYTF. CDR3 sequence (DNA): TGTGCTAGTGGTTTGACGGGTGGGTCGGACTATGGCTACACCTTC.

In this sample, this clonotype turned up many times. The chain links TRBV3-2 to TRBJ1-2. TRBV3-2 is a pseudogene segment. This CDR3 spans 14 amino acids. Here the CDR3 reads CASSQARRNYGYTF. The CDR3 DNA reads TGTGCCAGCAGCCAAGCGAGGCGGAACTATGGCTACACCTTC.

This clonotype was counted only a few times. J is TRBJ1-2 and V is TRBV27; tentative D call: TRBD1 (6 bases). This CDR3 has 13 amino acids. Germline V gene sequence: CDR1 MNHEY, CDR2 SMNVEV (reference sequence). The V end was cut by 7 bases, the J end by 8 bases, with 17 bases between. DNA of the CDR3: TGTGCCAGCAAAGGGGGTTTGGGTTACGGCTACACCTTC. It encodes CASKGGLGYGYTF.

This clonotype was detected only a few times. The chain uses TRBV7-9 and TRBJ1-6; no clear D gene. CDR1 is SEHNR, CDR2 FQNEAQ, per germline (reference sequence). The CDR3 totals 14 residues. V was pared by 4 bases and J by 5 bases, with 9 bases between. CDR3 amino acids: CASSSDVDNSPLHF. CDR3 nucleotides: TGTGCCAGCAGCTCGGACGTAGATAATTCACCCCTCCACTTT.

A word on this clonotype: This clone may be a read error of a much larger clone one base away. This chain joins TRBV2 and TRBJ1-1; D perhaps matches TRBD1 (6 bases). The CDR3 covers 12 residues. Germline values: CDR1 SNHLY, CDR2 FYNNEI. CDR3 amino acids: CPRRGAGTEAFF. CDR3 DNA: TGTCCCAGGAGGGGGGCCGGCACTGAAGCTTTCTTT.

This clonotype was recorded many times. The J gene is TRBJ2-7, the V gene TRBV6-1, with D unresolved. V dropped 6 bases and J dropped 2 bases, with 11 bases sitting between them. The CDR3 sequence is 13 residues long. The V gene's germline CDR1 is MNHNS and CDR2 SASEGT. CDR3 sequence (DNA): TGTGCCAGCAGGTTCAGGCCTACCTACGAGCAGTACTTC. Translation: CASRFRPTYEQYF.

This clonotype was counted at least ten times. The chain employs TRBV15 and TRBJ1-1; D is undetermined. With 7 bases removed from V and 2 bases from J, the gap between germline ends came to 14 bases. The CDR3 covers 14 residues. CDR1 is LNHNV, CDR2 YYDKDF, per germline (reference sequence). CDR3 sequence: CATTPPGLNTEAFF. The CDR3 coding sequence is TGTGCCACCACCCCACCGGGCCTCAACACTGAAGCTTTCTTT.

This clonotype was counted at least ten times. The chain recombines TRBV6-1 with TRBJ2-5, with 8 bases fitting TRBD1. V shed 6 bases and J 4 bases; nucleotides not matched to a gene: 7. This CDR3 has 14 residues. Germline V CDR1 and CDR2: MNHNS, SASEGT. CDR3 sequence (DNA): TGTGCCAGCAGCTCCCTCGGGACAGGAGAGACCCAGTACTTC. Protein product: CASSSLGTGETQYF.

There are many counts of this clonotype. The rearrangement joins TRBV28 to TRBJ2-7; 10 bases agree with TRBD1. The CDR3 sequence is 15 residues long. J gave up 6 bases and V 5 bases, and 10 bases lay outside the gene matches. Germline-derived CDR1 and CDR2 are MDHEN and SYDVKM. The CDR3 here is CASSVPGQGFREQYF. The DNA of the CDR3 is TGTGCCAGCAGTGTACCGGGACAGGGGTTTCGCGAGCAGTACTTC.

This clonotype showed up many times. As DNA, the CDR3 is TGTGCCAGCAGCCAAGGACTAGCGGGGCGTAACACCGGGGAGCTGTTTTTT. It specifies CASSQGLAGRNTGELFF. This chain uses TRBV14 with TRBJ2-2; 11 nucleotides match TRBD2. This CDR3 contains 17 residues. Germline lookup yields CDR1 SGHDN and CDR2 FVKESK. Germline trimming cut 1 base from V and 2 bases from J; bases unmatched to any gene: 3.

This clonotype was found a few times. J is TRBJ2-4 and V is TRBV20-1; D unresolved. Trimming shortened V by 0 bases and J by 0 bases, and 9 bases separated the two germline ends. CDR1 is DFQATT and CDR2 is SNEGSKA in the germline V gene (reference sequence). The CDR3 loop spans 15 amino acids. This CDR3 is CSAREQSVAKNIQYF. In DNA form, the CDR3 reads TGCAGTGCTAGAGAACAAAGCGTAGCCAAAAACATTCAGTACTTC.

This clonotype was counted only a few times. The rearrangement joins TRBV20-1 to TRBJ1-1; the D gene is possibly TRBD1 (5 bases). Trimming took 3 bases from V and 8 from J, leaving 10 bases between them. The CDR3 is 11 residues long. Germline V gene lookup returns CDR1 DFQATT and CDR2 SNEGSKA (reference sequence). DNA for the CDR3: TGCAGTGCTAGTGATTCAGGGGAAGCTTTCTTT. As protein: CSASDSGEAFF.

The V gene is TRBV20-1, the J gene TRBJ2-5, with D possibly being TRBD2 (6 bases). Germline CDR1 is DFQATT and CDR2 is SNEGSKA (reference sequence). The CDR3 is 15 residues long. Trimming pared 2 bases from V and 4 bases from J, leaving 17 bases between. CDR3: CSARRFGGTGETQYF. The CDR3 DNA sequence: TGCAGTGCTAGAAGATTCGGAGGGACTGGAGAGACCCAGTACTTC.

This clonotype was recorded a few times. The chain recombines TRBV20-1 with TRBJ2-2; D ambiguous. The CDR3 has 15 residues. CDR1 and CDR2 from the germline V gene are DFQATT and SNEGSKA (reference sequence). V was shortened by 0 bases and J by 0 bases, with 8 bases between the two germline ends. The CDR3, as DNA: TGCAGTGCTAGAGATTTTCGAACGAACACCGGGGAGCTGTTTTTT. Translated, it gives CSARDFRTNTGELFF.

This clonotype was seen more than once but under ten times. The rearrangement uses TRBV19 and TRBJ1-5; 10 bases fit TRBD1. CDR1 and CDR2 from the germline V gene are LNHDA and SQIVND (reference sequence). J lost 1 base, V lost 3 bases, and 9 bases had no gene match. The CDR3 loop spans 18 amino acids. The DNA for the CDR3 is TGTGCCAGTAGTATGCGGACAGGGGGTGTTGTAAGCAATCAGCCCCAGCATTTT. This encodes CASSMRTGGVVSNQPQHF.